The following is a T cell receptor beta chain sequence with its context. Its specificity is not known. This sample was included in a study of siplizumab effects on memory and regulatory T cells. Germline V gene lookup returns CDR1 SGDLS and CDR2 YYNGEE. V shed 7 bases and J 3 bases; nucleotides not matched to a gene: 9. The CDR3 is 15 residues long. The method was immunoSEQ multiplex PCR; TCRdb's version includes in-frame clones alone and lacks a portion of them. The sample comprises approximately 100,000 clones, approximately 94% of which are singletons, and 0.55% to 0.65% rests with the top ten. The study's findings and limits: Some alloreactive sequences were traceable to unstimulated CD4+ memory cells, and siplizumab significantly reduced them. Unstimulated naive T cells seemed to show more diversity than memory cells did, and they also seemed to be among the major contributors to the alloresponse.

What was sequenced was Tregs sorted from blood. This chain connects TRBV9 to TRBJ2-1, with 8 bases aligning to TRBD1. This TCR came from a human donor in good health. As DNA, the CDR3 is TGTGCCAGCTCCTCTCTCGGACAGGGCTACAATGAGCAGTTCTTC. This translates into CASSSLGQGYNEQFF.